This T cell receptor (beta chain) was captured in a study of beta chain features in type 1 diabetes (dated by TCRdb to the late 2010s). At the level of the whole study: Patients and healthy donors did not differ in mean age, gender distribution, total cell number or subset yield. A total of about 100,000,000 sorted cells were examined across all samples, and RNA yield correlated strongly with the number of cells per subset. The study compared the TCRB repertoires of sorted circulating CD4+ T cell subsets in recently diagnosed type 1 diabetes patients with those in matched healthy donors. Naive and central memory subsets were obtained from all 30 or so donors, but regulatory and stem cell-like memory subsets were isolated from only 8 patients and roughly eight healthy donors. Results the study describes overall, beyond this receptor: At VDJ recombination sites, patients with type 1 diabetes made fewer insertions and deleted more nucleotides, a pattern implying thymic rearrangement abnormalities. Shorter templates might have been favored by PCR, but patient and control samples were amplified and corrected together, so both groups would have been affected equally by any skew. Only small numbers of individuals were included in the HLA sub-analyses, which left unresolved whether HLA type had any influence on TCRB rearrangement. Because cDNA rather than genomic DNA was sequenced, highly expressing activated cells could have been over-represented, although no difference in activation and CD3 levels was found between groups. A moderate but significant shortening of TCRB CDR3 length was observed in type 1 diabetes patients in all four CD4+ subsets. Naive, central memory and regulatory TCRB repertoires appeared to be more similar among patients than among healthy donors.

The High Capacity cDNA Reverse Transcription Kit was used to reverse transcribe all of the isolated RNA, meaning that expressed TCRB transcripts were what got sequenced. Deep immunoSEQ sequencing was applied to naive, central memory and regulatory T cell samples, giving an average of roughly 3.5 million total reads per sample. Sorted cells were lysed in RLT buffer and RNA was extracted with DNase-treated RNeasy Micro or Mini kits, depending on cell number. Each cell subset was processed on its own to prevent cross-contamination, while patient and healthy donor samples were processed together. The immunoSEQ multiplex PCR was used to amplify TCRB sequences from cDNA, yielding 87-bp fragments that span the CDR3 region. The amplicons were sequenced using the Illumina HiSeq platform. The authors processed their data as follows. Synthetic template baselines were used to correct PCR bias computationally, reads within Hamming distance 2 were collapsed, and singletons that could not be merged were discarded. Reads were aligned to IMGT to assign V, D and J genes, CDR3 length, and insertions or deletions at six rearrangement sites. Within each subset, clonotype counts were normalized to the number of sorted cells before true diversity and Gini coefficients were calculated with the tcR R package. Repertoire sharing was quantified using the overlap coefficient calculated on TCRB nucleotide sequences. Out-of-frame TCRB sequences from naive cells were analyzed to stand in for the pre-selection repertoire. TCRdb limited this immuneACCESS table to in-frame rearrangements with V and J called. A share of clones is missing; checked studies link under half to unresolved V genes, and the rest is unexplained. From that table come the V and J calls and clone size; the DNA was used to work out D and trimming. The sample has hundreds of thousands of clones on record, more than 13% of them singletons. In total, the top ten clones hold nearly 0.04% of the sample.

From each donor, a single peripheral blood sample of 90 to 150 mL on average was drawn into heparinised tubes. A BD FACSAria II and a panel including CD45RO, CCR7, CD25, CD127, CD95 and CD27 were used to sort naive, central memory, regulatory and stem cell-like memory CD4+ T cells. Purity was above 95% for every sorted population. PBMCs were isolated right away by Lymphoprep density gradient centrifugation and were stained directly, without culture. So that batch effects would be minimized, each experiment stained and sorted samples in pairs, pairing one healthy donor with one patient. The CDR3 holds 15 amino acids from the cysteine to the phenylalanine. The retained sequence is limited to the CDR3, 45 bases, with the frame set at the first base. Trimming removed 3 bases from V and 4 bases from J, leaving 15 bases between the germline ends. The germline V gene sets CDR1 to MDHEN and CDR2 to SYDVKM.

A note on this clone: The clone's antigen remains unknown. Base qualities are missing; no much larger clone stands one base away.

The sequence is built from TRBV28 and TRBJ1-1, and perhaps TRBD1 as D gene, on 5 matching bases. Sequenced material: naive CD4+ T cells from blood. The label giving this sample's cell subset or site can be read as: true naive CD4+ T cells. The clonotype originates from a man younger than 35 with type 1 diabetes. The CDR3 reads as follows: CASSLHAAGGTEAFF. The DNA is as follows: TGTGCCAGCAGTTTGCACGCGGCGGGGGGCACTGAAGCTTTCTTT. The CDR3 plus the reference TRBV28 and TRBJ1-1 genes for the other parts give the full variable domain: DVKVTQSSRYLVKRTGEKVFLECVQDMDHENMFWYRQDPGLGLRLIYFSYDVKMKEKGDIPEGYSVSREKKERFSLILESASTNQTSMYLCASSLHAAGGTEAFFGQGTRLTVV.